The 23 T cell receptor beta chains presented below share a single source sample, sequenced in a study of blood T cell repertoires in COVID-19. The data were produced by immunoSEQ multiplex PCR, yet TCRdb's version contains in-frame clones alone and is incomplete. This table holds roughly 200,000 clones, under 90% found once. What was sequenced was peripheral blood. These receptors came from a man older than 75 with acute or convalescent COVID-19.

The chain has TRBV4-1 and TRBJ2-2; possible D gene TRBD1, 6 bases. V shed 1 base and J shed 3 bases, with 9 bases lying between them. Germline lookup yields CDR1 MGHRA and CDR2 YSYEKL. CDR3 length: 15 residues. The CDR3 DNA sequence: TGCGCCAGCAGCCAAGCCGGGACACACACCGGGGAGCTGTTTTTT. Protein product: CASSQAGTHTGELFF.

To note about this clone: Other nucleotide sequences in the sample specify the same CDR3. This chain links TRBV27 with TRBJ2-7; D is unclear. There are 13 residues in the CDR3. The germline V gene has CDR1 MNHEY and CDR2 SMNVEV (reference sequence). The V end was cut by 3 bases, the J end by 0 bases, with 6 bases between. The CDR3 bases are TGTGCCAGCAGTTTTTCCGGCTCCTACGAGCAGTACTTC. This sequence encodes CASSFSGSYEQYF.

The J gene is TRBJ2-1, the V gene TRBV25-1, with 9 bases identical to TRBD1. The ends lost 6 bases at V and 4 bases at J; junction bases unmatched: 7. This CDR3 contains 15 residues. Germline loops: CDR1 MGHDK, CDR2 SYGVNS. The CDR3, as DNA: TGTGCCAGCAGACCCCGGGACAGGGTTTACAATGAGCAGTTCTTC. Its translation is CASRPRDRVYNEQFF.

Here the CDR3 reads CASSPEGSARRNEQFF. CDR3 in DNA: TGTGCCAGCAGCCCCGAGGGTAGCGCCAGAAGGAACGAGCAGTTCTTC. The V gene is TRBV7-9, the J gene TRBJ2-1; D is possibly TRBD2 (5 bases). The CDR3 sequence is 16 residues long. The V end lost 5 bases, the J end lost 10 bases, and 24 bases lay between the germline ends. The germline V gene encodes CDR1 SEHNR and CDR2 FQNEAQ (reference sequence).

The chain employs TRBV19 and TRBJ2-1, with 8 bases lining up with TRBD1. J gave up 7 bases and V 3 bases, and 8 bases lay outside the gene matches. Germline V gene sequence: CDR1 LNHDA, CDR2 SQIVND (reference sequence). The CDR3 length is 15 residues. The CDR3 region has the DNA TGTGCCAGTAGTATCTGGACAGGGCTTGGGAATGAGCAGTTCTTC. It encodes CASSIWTGLGNEQFF.

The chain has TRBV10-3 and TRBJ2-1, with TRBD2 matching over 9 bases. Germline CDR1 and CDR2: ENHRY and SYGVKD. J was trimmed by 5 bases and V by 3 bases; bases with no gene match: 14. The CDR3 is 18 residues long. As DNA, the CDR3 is TGTGCCATCAGTGATCCCCGTCGTCAGCGGGAGGCTAACAATGAGCAGTTCTTC. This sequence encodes CAISDPRRQREANNEQFF.

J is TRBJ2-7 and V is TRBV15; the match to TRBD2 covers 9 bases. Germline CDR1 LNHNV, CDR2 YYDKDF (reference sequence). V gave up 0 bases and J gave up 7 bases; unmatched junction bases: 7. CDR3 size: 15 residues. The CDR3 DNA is TGTGCCACCAGCAGAGATGTAGCGGGAGATGAAGAGCAGTACGTC. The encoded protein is CATSRDVAGDEEQYV.

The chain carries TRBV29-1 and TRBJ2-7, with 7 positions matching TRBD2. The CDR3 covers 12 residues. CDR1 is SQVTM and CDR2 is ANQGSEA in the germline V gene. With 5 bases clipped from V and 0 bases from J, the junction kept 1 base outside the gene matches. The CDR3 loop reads CSVREGSYEQYF. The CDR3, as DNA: TGCAGCGTTAGGGAGGGCTCCTACGAGCAGTACTTC.

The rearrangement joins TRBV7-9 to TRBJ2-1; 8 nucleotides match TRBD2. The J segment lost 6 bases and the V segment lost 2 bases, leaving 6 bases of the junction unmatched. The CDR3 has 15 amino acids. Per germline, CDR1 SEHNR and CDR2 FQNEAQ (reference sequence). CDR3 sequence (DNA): TGTGCCAGCAGCTTACTCGGGAGGGCCGCCAATGAGCAGTTCTTC. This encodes CASSLLGRAANEQFF.

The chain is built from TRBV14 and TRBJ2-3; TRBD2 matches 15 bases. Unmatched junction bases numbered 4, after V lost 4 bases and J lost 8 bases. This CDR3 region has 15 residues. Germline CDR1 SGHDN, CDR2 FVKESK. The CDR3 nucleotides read TGTGCCAGCAGCCGGGGACTAGCGGGAGGTGGTACGCAGTATTTT. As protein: CASSRGLAGGGTQYF.

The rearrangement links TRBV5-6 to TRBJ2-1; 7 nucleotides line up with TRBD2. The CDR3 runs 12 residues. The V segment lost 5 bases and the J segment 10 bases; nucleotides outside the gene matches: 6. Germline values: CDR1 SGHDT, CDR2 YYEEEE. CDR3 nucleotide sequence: TGTGCCAGCAGTCTCCCCGGGAGGGAGCAGTTCTTC. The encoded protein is CASSLPGREQFF.

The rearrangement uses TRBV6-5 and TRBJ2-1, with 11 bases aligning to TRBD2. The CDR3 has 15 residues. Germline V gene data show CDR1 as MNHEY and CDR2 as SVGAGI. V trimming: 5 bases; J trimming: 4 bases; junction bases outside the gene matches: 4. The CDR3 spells CASSTTSGRYNEQFF. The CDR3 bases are TGTGCCAGCAGTACCACTAGCGGGAGATACAATGAGCAGTTCTTC.

CDR3 region: CASSSPATGPSEAFF. CDR3 coding DNA: TGTGCCAGCAGTTCCCCCGCGACAGGACCCTCTGAAGCTTTCTTT. The rearrangement uses TRBV28 and TRBJ1-1, with D possibly being TRBD1 (6 bases). The CDR3 has 15 amino acids. Trimming removed 4 bases at V and 6 bases at J, with 18 bases between. CDR1 and CDR2 (germline): MDHEN, SYDVKM.

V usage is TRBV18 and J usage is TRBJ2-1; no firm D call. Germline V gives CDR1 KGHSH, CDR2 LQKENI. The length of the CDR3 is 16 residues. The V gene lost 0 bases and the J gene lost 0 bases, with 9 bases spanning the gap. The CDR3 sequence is CASSPPLKSSYNEQFF. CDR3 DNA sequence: TGTGCCAGCTCACCACCCTTAAAGAGCTCCTACAATGAGCAGTTCTTC.

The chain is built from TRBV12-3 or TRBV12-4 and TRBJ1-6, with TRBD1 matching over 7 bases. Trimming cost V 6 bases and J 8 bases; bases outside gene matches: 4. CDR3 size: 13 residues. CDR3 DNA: TGTGCCAGCAGACCACAGGGGTATTCACCCCTCCACTTT. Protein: CASRPQGYSPLHF.

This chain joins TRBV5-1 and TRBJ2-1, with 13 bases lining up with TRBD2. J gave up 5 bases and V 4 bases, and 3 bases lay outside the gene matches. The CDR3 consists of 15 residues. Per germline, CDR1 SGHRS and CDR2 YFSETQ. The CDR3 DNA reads TGCGCCAGCAGCGGGGGGACTAGCGGGAACAATGAGCAGTTCTTC. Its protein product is CASSGGTSGNNEQFF. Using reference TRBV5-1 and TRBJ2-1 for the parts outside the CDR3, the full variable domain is KAGVTQTPRYLIKTRGQQVTLSCSPISGHRSVSWYQQTPGQGLQFLFEYFSETQRNKGNFPGRFSGRQFSNSRSEMNVSTLELGDSALYLCASSGGTSGNNEQFFGPGTRLTVL.

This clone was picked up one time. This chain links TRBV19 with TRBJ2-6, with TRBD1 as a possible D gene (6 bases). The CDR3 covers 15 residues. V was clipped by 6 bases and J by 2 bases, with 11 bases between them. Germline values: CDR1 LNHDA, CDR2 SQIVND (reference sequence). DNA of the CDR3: TGTGCCAGTAGAGAACAGGGAACTGGGGCCAACGTCCTGACTTTC. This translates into CASREQGTGANVLTF. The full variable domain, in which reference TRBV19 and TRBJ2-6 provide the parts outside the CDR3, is DGGITQSPKYLFRKEGQNVTLSCEQNLNHDAMYWYRQDPGQGLRLIYYSQIVNDFQKGDIAEGYSVSREKKESFPLTVTSAQKNPTAFYLCASREQGTGANVLTFGAGSRLTVL.

The CDR3 DNA is TGTGCCAGCAGTCCCGGGACTACCTACGAGCAGTACTTC. This codes for CASSPGTTYEQYF. This chain links TRBV28 with TRBJ2-7; TRBD2 agrees at 7 bases. Trimming removed 5 bases from V and 2 bases from J; junction bases left unmatched: 3. Germline V CDR1 and CDR2: MDHEN, SYDVKM. This CDR3 contains 13 residues.

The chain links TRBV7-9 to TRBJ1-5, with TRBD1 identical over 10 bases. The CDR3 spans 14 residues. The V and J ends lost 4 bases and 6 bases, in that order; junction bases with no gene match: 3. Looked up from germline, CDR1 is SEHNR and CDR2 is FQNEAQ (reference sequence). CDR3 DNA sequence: TGTGCCAGCAGCTCGGACAGGGGGTTTCAGCCCCAGCATTTT. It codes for CASSSDRGFQPQHF.

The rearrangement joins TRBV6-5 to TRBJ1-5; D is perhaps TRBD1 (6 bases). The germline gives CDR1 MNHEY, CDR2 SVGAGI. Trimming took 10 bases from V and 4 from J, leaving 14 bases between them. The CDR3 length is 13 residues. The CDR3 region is CATGEGANQPQHF. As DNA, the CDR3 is TGTGCCACAGGGGAGGGTGCTAATCAGCCCCAGCATTTT.

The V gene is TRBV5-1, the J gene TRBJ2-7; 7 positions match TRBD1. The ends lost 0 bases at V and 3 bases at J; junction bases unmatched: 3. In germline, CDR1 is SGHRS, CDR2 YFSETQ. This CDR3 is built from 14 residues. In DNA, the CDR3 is TGCGCCAGCAGCTTGGTACAGGGGAGCTACGAGCAGTACTTC. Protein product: CASSLVQGSYEQYF.

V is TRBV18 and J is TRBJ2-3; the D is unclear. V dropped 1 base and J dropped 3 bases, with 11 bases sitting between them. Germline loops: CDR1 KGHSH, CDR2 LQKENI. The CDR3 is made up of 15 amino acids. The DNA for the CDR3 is TGTGCCAGCTCACCACGGCTAGAACGGACAGATACGCAGTATTTT. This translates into CASSPRLERTDTQYF.

The CDR3 DNA is TGTGCCAGCAGTAACAGGGTATACGAGCAGTACTTC. Its translation: CASSNRVYEQYF. The chain is built from TRBV28 and TRBJ2-7; a weak D match, TRBD1 (6 bases). V was cut by 5 bases and J by 4 bases, with 9 bases left in between. The length of the CDR3 is 12 residues. Per the germline V gene, CDR1 is MDHEN and CDR2 is SYDVKM.